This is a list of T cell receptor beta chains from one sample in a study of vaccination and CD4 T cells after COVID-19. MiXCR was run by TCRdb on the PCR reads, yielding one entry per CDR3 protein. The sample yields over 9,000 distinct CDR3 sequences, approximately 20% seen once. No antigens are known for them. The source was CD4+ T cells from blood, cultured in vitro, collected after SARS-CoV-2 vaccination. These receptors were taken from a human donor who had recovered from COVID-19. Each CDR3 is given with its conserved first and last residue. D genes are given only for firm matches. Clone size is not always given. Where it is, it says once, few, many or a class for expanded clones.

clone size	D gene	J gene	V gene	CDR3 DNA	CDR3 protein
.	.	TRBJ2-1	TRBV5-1	TGCGCCAGCAGCGAGAGGGGCCGTATCGAACAGGGCCCTGAGCAGTTCTTC	CASSERGRIEQGPEQFF
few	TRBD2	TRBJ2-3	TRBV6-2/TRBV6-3	TGTGCCAGCAGCCGCTGGACTAGCGGGAGCTATACGCAGTATTTT	CASSRWTSGSYTQYF
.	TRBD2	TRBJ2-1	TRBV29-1	TGCAGCTTTCGGACTAGCGGGCTCTCGGGTGAGCAGTTCTTC	CSFRTSGLSGEQFF
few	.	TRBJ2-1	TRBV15	TGTGCCACCAGCAGACCGGGACCCTACAATGAGCAGTTCTTC	CATSRPGPYNEQFF
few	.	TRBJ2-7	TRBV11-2	TGTGCCAGCAGTTCCAATTTCAACAACCCCTACGAGCAGTACTTC	CASSSNFNNPYEQYF
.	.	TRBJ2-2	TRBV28	TGTGCCAGCAGTTCACCCGGGACGGGGAACACCGGGGAGCTGTTTTTT	CASSSPGTGNTGELFF
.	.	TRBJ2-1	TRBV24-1	TGTGCCACCAGTGACCCCGCCGGGGGCAATGAGCAGTTCTTC	CATSDPAGGNEQFF
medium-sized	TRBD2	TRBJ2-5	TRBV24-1	TGTGCCACCAGTGTAGCGGGCCAGCAGGCCCAGTACTTC	CATSVAGQQAQYF
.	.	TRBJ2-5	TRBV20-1	TGCAGTGCTAGTGGGGAACAGGGTCCGAGAGAGACCCAGTACTTC	CSASGEQGPRETQYF
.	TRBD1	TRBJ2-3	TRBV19	TGTGCCAGTAGTTTTAATTACAGGGGTGGGACAGATACGCAGTATTTT	CASSFNYRGGTDTQYF
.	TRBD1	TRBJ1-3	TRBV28	TGTGCCAGCAGTTTTGGGGACAGGGAATTAAACACCATATATTTT	CASSFGDRELNTIYF
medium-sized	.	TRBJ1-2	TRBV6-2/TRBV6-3	TGTGCCAGCAGTTCGAACACAGGGACTGGCTACACCTTC	CASSSNTGTGYTF
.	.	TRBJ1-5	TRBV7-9	TGTGCCATCGGGGGGGGGGACAATCAGCCCCAGCATTTT	CAIGGGDNQPQHF
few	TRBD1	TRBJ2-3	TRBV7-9	TGTGCCAGCAGCCCCAGGACAGGGGCGACAGATACGCAGTATTTT	CASSPRTGATDTQYF